Below are 9 T cell receptor beta chains sequenced from a single sample in a study of CD8 T cells in ankylosing spondylitis. TCRdb used MiXCR to reprocess the 5' RACE reads, holding one entry per CDR3 protein. The sample lists tens of thousands of distinct CDR3 sequences; over 5% were seen once. Sequences were obtained from synovial fluid, either unsorted or a sorted T cell fraction (not recorded which). The receptor set was obtained from a male donor with ankylosing spondylitis.

The J gene is TRBJ2-5, the V gene TRBV29-1; 8 bases line up with TRBD1. The CDR3 loop spans 13 amino acids. Trimming removed 7 bases from V and 4 bases from J; junction bases left unmatched: 8. CDR1 is SQVTM and CDR2 is ANQGSEA in the germline V gene. The CDR3 DNA reads as TGCAGCGGCCGGGACAGGACGATAGAGACCCAGTACTTC. Protein sequence: CSGRDRTIETQYF.

At least ten counts were recorded for this clonotype. The chain is built from TRBV19 and TRBJ1-1; unclear D gene. The CDR3 consists of 11 residues. CDR1 LNHDA and CDR2 SQIVND come from the germline V gene (reference sequence). The V end lost 7 bases, the J end lost 6 bases, and 9 bases lay between the germline ends. CDR3 DNA sequence: TGTGCCAGTACCACCGGACCTGAAGCTTTCTTT. Encoded protein: CASTTGPEAFF.

This clonotype was detected ten times or more. V gene TRBV4-3 combines with J gene TRBJ2-1; D unclear. V was trimmed by 0 bases and J by 3 bases, leaving 3 bases between them. The CDR3 contains 13 residues. Germline CDR1 LGHNA, CDR2 YSLEER. The CDR3, as DNA: TGCGCCAGCAGCCAAGAGTACTACAATGAGCAGTTCTTC. Translation gives CASSQEYYNEQFF.

This clonotype appeared many times. This rearrangement joins TRBV5-1 to TRBJ2-1; 13 bases match TRBD2. CDR3 size: 15 residues. V lost 4 bases, J lost 7 bases, and 5 bases stayed unmatched. The germline V gene encodes CDR1 SGHRS and CDR2 YFSETQ. This CDR3 reads CASSPGTSGTNEQFF. In DNA form, the CDR3 reads TGCGCCAGCAGCCCGGGGACTAGCGGGACTAATGAGCAGTTCTTC.

In this sample, this clonotype turned up a few times. This sequence joins TRBV28 and TRBJ1-2; no definite D call. Germline loops: CDR1 MDHEN, CDR2 SYDVKM. V gave up 2 bases and J gave up 5 bases, with 12 bases separating them. This CDR3 has 14 residues. The CDR3 nucleotides read TGTGCCAGCAGTTTACAAGAGCAGGTTTATGGCTACACCTTC. This encodes CASSLQEQVYGYTF.

This clonotype turned up a few times. A much larger clone differs by one base, so this may be a read error. The chain has TRBV20-1 and TRBJ2-7; 8 positions agree with TRBD2. This CDR3 is built from 14 residues. Unmatched junction bases numbered 11, after V lost 4 bases and J lost 6 bases. The germline V gene encodes CDR1 DFQATT and CDR2 SNEGSKA (reference sequence). CDR3 coding DNA: TGCAGTGCTACCAGTCCAGCGGGAGTCTTCGAGCAGTACTTC. It specifies CSATSPAGVFEQYF.

This chain joins TRBV19 and TRBJ1-5; D unresolved. This CDR3 has 11 residues. Trimming removed 9 bases from V and 2 bases from J, with 5 bases in between. CDR1 and CDR2 (germline): LNHDA, SQIVND (reference sequence). The CDR3 here is CASGGNQPQHF. The CDR3 DNA sequence: TGTGCCAGCGGGGGCAATCAGCCCCAGCATTTT.

This clonotype was seen many times. The chain has TRBV28 and TRBJ2-7; no firm D call. Trimming cost V 6 bases and J 2 bases, with 5 bases left between them. The CDR3 totals 11 residues. CDR1 and CDR2 (germline): MDHEN, SYDVKM. Written as DNA, the CDR3 is TGTGCCAGCAGCCAAGCCTACGAGCAGTACTTC. Translating gives CASSQAYEQYF. The entire variable domain, with the rest obtained from reference TRBV28 and TRBJ2-7, is as follows: DVKVTQSSRYLVKRTGEKVFLECVQDMDHENMFWYRQDPGLGLRLIYFSYDVKMKEKGDIPEGYSVSREKKERFSLILESASTNQTSMYLCASSQAYEQYFGPGTRLTVT.

This clonotype has a handful of counts. V is TRBV11-3 and J is TRBJ1-6; no firm D call. This CDR3 has 14 residues. Per germline, CDR1 SGHNT and CDR2 YENEEA. V lost 5 bases and J lost 1, with 6 bases in between. DNA of the CDR3: TGTGCCAGCAGCCACGGATCCTATAATTCACCCCTCCACTTT. It specifies CASSHGSYNSPLHF.